The 30 T cell receptor beta chains presented below share a single source sample, sequenced in a study of blood T cell repertoires in COVID-19. Clones were read by immunoSEQ multiplex PCR, and TCRdb kept only the in-frame ones, dropping some. The repertoire consists of fewer than 90,000 clones, with roughly 80% occurring once and the leading ten covering roughly 50%. Sequencing was performed on peripheral blood. These receptor sequences come from a human donor in a cohort sampled during active COVID-19.

This chain links TRBV27 with TRBJ1-2; 9 bases align to TRBD1. J was trimmed by 8 bases and V by 3 bases; bases with no gene match: 4. This CDR3 has 13 residues. CDR1 and CDR2 (germline): MNHEY, SMNVEV (reference sequence). CDR3 protein: CASSLGDRVGYTF. For the CDR3, the DNA is TGTGCCAGCAGTTTGGGGGACAGGGTCGGCTACACCTTC.

V and J are TRBV7-9 and TRBJ2-7, with 7 bases fitting TRBD1. Germline V CDR1 and CDR2: SEHNR, FQNEAQ (reference sequence). The CDR3 totals 12 residues. Trimming at V came to 8 bases and at J to 4 bases, leaving 5 bases not matched to a gene. CDR3: CASRQGDYEQYF. CDR3 bases: TGTGCCAGCCGGCAGGGGGATTACGAGCAGTACTTC.

V gene TRBV28 combines with J gene TRBJ1-5; D uncertain. Germline CDR1 and CDR2: MDHEN and SYDVKM. V was pared by 6 bases and J by 0 bases, with 6 bases between. The CDR3 is 13 residues long. The CDR3 reads CASSLVSNQPQHF. CDR3 bases: TGTGCCAGCAGCCTAGTTAGCAATCAGCCCCAGCATTTT. Based on the CDR3 plus reference TRBV28 and TRBJ1-5, the full variable domain is DVKVTQSSRYLVKRTGEKVFLECVQDMDHENMFWYRQDPGLGLRLIYFSYDVKMKEKGDIPEGYSVSREKKERFSLILESASTNQTSMYLCASSLVSNQPQHFGDGTRLSIL.

This chain links TRBV28 with TRBJ1-4; 10 positions match TRBD1. V lost 3 bases and J lost 7; bases outside the gene matches: 2. The CDR3 totals 14 residues. The germline gives CDR1 MDHEN, CDR2 SYDVKM. For the CDR3, the DNA is TGTGCCAGCAGTTTCGGGACAGGGGTTGAAAAACTGTTTTTT. Translation: CASSFGTGVEKLFF.

V usage is TRBV25-1 and J usage is TRBJ2-7, with 9 bases aligning to TRBD2. J was trimmed by 5 bases and V by 3 bases; bases with no gene match: 11. The CDR3 spans 16 residues. In germline, CDR1 is MGHDK, CDR2 SYGVNS. CDR3: CASSDVNSGRSDEQYF. CDR3 nucleotide sequence: TGTGCCAGCAGTGACGTTAACAGCGGGAGGTCGGACGAGCAGTACTTC.

This chain uses TRBV2 with TRBJ2-7, with D possibly matching TRBD1 (6 bases). Trimming cost V 7 bases and J 6 bases, with 19 bases left between them. The germline CDR1 and CDR2 sequences are SNHLY and FYNNEI. The CDR3 has 14 residues. The CDR3 DNA follows: TGTGCCAGCACCGCTAACTTGGGGGCCTCCGAGCAGTACTTC. Amino acids: CASTANLGASEQYF.

The gene calls are TRBV18 and TRBJ2-5; TRBD1 matches 8 bases. V shed 4 bases and J 5 bases; nucleotides not matched to a gene: 12. The V gene's germline CDR1 is KGHSH and CDR2 LQKENI. The CDR3 is made up of 16 amino acids. CDR3 bases: TGTGCCAGCTCACGTCGGCTGCAGGGGGCTTGGGAGACCCAGTACTTC. The encoded protein is CASSRRLQGAWETQYF. The full variable domain, with the rest looked up from reference TRBV18 and TRBJ2-5, is NAGVMQNPRHLVRRRGQEARLRCSPMKGHSHVYWYRQLPEEGLKFMVYLQKENIIDESGMPKERFSAEFPKEGPSILRIQQVVRGDSAAYFCASSRRLQGAWETQYFGPGTRLLVL.

The chain couples TRBV29-1 to TRBJ2-7; 9 positions match TRBD1. The CDR3 covers 12 residues. Germline-derived CDR1 and CDR2 are SQVTM and ANQGSEA. With V trimmed by 6 bases and J by 3 bases, 3 bases remained unmatched. As DNA, the CDR3 is TGCAGCGTACGGACAGGGGTCTACGAGCAGTACTTC. Translation gives CSVRTGVYEQYF.

This clone occurred once. J is TRBJ2-1 and V is TRBV28; no clear D. Germline V CDR1 and CDR2: MDHEN, SYDVKM. CDR3 size: 13 residues. V was trimmed by 3 bases and J by 6 bases, leaving 9 bases between them. The CDR3 is CASSFAVGNEQFF. The CDR3 nucleotides read TGTGCCAGCAGTTTTGCGGTAGGCAATGAGCAGTTCTTC.

The rearrangement links TRBV11-3 to TRBJ2-5, with D unclear. The V gene lost 2 bases and the J gene lost 6 bases, with 10 bases spanning the gap. The CDR3 runs to 13 residues. Germline V CDR1 and CDR2: SGHNT, YENEEA. CDR3: CASSLTPEKTQYF. The CDR3 DNA reads TGTGCCAGCAGCTTAACCCCGGAGAAGACCCAGTACTTC. The entire variable domain, with the rest obtained from reference TRBV11-3 and TRBJ2-5, is as follows: EAGVVQSPRYKIIEKKQPVAFWCNPISGHNTLYWYLQNLGQGPELLIRYENEEAVDDSQLPKDRFSAERLKGVDSTLKIQPAELGDSAVYLCASSLTPEKTQYFGPGTRLLVL.

A few counts support this clone. J is TRBJ1-1 and V is TRBV23-1; TRBD1 matches 7 bases. TRBV23-1 is an ORF, with its function uncertain. V dropped 9 bases and J dropped 0; count of bases not matched to a gene: 4. The CDR3 extends over 13 amino acids. The CDR3 nucleotides read TGCGCCAGTGACAGGGCCCTGAACACTGAAGCTTTCTTT. Its translation is CASDRALNTEAFF.

This rearrangement joins TRBV9 to TRBJ2-3; 10 bases line up with TRBD2. V lost 2 bases to trimming and J lost 3 bases; unmatched junction nucleotides: 6. Per the germline V gene, CDR1 is SGDLS and CDR2 is YYNGEE. The CDR3 is 16 residues long. The CDR3: CASSVGLAGATDTQYF. The CDR3 nucleotides are TGTGCCAGCAGCGTTGGGCTAGCGGGAGCGACAGATACGCAGTATTTT.

The CDR3 reads CASRRERRQPQHF. CDR3 nucleotide sequence: TGTGCCAGCAGGAGGGAAAGGAGGCAGCCCCAGCATTTT. This chain connects TRBV12-3 or TRBV12-4 to TRBJ1-5; D is unresolved. The length of the CDR3 is 13 residues. Trimming took 6 bases from V and 7 from J, leaving 13 bases between them.

The chain carries TRBV30 and TRBJ2-1; 8 bases are a match to TRBD2. The CDR3 loop spans 13 amino acids. Germline CDR1 reads GTSNPN; CDR2 reads SVGIG (reference sequence). Trimming took 7 bases from V and 8 from J; bases not matched to a gene: 10. The CDR3 DNA sequence: TGTGCCTCGGGACTAGGGGCGAGAGATGAGCAGTTCTTC. This codes for CASGLGARDEQFF.

This chain joins TRBV14 and TRBJ2-1, with no clear D. Germline loops: CDR1 SGHDN, CDR2 FVKESK. The length of the CDR3 is 13 residues. Trimming shortened V by 1 base and J by 5 bases, and 6 bases separated the two germline ends. CDR3 amino acids: CASSQANNNEQFF. DNA for the CDR3: TGTGCCAGCAGCCAAGCTAATAACAATGAGCAGTTCTTC.

The chain links TRBV9 to TRBJ2-7, with 7 bases identical to TRBD1. Trimming at V came to 2 bases and at J to 3 bases, leaving 8 bases not matched to a gene. Per germline, CDR1 SGDLS and CDR2 YYNGEE. The CDR3 covers 15 residues. The CDR3 bases are TGTGCCAGCAGCGTGTCCGGGACAGATTTCTACGAGCAGTACTTC. Translation gives CASSVSGTDFYEQYF.

This chain uses TRBV5-1 with TRBJ1-1, with D unclear. This CDR3 region has 12 residues. Between the trimmed V and J ends, which lost 3 bases and 8 bases, there was a span of 11 bases. The germline CDR1 and CDR2 sequences are SGHRS and YFSETQ. CDR3 sequence reads: CASSSGEVEAFF. The CDR3, as DNA: TGCGCCAGCAGCTCCGGGGAGGTGGAAGCTTTCTTT.

The gene calls are TRBV9 and TRBJ2-1; 14 nucleotides align to TRBD2. The CDR3 contains 18 residues. The germline gives CDR1 SGDLS, CDR2 YYNGEE. With 0 bases clipped from V and 10 bases from J, the junction kept 12 bases outside the gene matches. The CDR3 region has the DNA TGTGCCAGCAGCGTAGGGTCTTCGGGACTAGCGGGAGCCCGGGAGCAGTTCTTC. Amino acids: CASSVGSSGLAGAREQFF.

The V gene is TRBV5-6, the J gene TRBJ2-2, with D unclear. The CDR3 consists of 13 residues. Per the germline V gene, CDR1 is SGHDT and CDR2 is YYEEEE. Between the trimmed V and J ends, which lost 3 bases and 3 bases, there was a span of 6 bases. In nucleotides, the CDR3 is TGTGCCAGCAGCTCGCGATACACCGGGGAGCTGTTTTTT. Translated: CASSSRYTGELFF. Drawing the rest from reference TRBV5-6 and TRBJ2-2, the complete variable domain is DAGVTQSPTHLIKTRGQQVTLRCSPKSGHDTVSWYQQALGQGPQFIFQYYEEEERQRGNFPDRFSGHQFPNYSSELNVNALLLGDSALYLCASSSRYTGELFFGEGSRLTVL.

This sequence joins TRBV7-9 and TRBJ1-5; 7 nucleotides agree with TRBD1. J was trimmed by 3 bases and V by 3 bases; bases with no gene match: 11. The CDR3 has 17 amino acids. Per the germline V gene, CDR1 is SEHNR and CDR2 is FQNEAQ (reference sequence). The CDR3 loop reads CASSFSSKGASNQPQHF. The DNA of the CDR3 is TGTGCCAGCAGCTTCTCTTCCAAGGGGGCCTCCAATCAGCCCCAGCATTTT.

The chain couples TRBV27 to TRBJ2-3; TRBD2 matches 11 bases. CDR1 is MNHEY, CDR2 SMNVEV, per germline (reference sequence). This CDR3 contains 16 residues. V dropped 2 bases and J dropped 7; count of bases not matched to a gene: 8. CDR3 sequence: CASSLGLAGGGYTQYF. The CDR3, as DNA: TGTGCCAGCAGTTTAGGGCTAGCGGGAGGAGGGTATACGCAGTATTTT.

The chain couples TRBV7-3 to TRBJ1-2; 10 bases map to TRBD1. Losses at the gene ends were 5 bases for V and 8 bases for J; bases not matched to a gene: 2. Germline V gene sequence: CDR1 SGHTA, CDR2 FQGTGA. The CDR3 covers 12 residues. The CDR3 spells CASSGTGEGYTF. The CDR3 DNA follows: TGTGCCAGCAGCGGGACAGGGGAAGGCTACACCTTC.

The gene calls are TRBV6-5 and TRBJ2-5; the D gene is possibly TRBD1 (6 bases). V lost 2 bases and J 3 bases, leaving 10 bases between the germline ends. CDR1 and CDR2 from the germline V gene are MNHEY and SVGAGI. The CDR3 totals 14 residues. The CDR3 nucleotides are TGTGCCAGCAGTTACACCCGACAGGAAGAGACCCAGTACTTC. Its protein is CASSYTRQEETQYF.

V usage is TRBV20-1 and J usage is TRBJ2-4; no reliable D call. CDR1 is DFQATT and CDR2 is SNEGSKA in the germline V gene (reference sequence). Deletions cut 3 bases from V and 0 bases from J, with 12 bases between. This CDR3 has 15 residues. DNA of the CDR3: TGCAGTGCTAGTAGGCACAGTGTAGCCAAAAACATTCAGTACTTC. This encodes CSASRHSVAKNIQYF.

This clone appeared once. The chain employs TRBV7-6 and TRBJ2-6, with D tentatively TRBD2 (6 bases). The CDR3 is made up of 17 amino acids. CDR1 and CDR2 (germline): SGHVS, FNYEAQ. V was cut by 5 bases and J by 1 base, with 15 bases left in between. In DNA, the CDR3 is TGTGCCAGCAGCCCAGTGTCTGCGGGGTCTGGGGCCAACGTCCTGACTTTC. Amino acids: CASSPVSAGSGANVLTF. Full variable domain (missing parts from reference TRBV7-6 and TRBJ2-6): GAGVSQSPRYKVTKRGQDVALRCDPISGHVSLYWYRQALGQGPEFLTYFNYEAQQDKSGLPNDRFSAERPEGSISTLTIQRTEQRDSAMYRCASSPVSAGSGANVLTFGAGSRLTVL.

The genes are TRBV4-2 and TRBJ2-3, with D possibly being TRBD1 (6 bases). Germline assignment: CDR1 LGHNA and CDR2 YNFKEQ. The CDR3 runs to 16 residues. V was clipped by 1 base and J by 2 bases, with 13 bases between them. The CDR3 region is CASSQAAGANTDTQYF. CDR3 DNA sequence: TGTGCCAGCAGCCAAGCGGCAGGGGCGAACACAGATACGCAGTATTTT.

The genes are TRBV7-2 and TRBJ2-7, with 8 positions matching TRBD1. Germline trimming cut 5 bases from V and 5 bases from J; bases unmatched to any gene: 11. The germline CDR1 and CDR2 sequences are SGHTA and FQGNSA. This CDR3 comprises 15 residues. Here the CDR3 reads CASSPSRDRSHEQYF. The CDR3 DNA follows: TGTGCCAGCAGCCCCAGCCGGGACAGGTCCCACGAGCAGTACTTC.

In regard to this clone: Other nucleotide sequences from this sample produce the same CDR3. J is TRBJ2-3 and V is TRBV7-8; D remains ambiguous. CDR3 length: 12 residues. V gave up 5 bases and J gave up 0 bases, with 3 bases separating them. Germline CDR1 SGHVS, CDR2 FQNEAQ. In DNA form, the CDR3 reads TGTGCCAGCAGCCCGAGCACAGATACGCAGTATTTT. Translation: CASSPSTDTQYF.

CDR3 amino acids: CASSTILDTGELFF. CDR3 nucleotides: TGTGCCAGCAGCACTATACTGGACACCGGGGAGCTGTTTTTT. The chain combines TRBV5-6 with TRBJ2-2; D is uncertain. The ends were cut back, 4 bases at V and 3 bases at J, with 10 bases in the middle. Germline V gene lookup returns CDR1 SGHDT and CDR2 YYEEEE. CDR3 length: 14 residues.

The chain uses TRBV5-6 and TRBJ2-2; a weak D match, TRBD1 (5 bases). The V gene's germline CDR1 is SGHDT and CDR2 YYEEEE. CDR3 length: 15 amino acids. Trimming pared 4 bases from V and 3 bases from J, leaving 13 bases between. CDR3 amino acids: CASSQGDRDTGELFF. Written as DNA, the CDR3 is TGTGCCAGCAGCCAAGGTGACAGAGACACCGGGGAGCTGTTTTTT.